Listed here are 29 T cell receptor beta chains from one sample, sequenced in a study of OX40 agonist ivuxolimab in advanced cancers. The method was immunoSEQ multiplex PCR; TCRdb's version includes in-frame clones alone and lacks a portion of them. The data contain 71,000 or so clones, roughly 86% of them singletons. The source material was CD4+ or CD8+ T cells sorted from blood, sampled in a trial of the OX40 agonist ivuxolimab. Receptors originate from an adult with an advanced solid tumor such as melanoma, head and neck, liver or kidney cancer.

This chain connects TRBV5-1 to TRBJ2-5; 10 nucleotides match TRBD2. After removal of 4 bases from V and 2 bases from J, the junction contained 8 bases not matched to a gene. The germline gives CDR1 SGHRS, CDR2 YFSETQ. This CDR3 has 16 amino acids. The CDR3 DNA reads TGCGCCAGCAGCCCAGTAGCGGGGGGCCATCAAGAGACCCAGTACTTC. It is translated as CASSPVAGGHQETQYF. Based on the CDR3 plus reference TRBV5-1 and TRBJ2-5, the full variable domain is KAGVTQTPRYLIKTRGQQVTLSCSPISGHRSVSWYQQTPGQGLQFLFEYFSETQRNKGNFPGRFSGRQFSNSRSEMNVSTLELGDSALYLCASSPVAGGHQETQYFGPGTRLLVL.

This chain uses TRBV10-3 with TRBJ2-2; 13 bases agree with TRBD2. This CDR3 region has 20 residues. The V gene end was trimmed by 0 bases and the J gene end by 6 bases; junction bases not matched to a gene: 13. From germline, CDR1 is ENHRY and CDR2 SYGVKD. This CDR3 is CAISESGTSGIPIRPGELFF. The CDR3, as DNA: TGTGCCATCAGTGAGTCCGGGACTAGCGGGATTCCGATTCGTCCCGGGGAGCTGTTTTTT.

This sequence joins TRBV30 and TRBJ1-6; no clear D gene. The CDR3 consists of 12 residues. Germline V lookup: CDR1 GTSNPN, CDR2 SVGIG (reference sequence). The V and J ends lost 5 bases and 7 bases respectively, with 9 bases between them. In DNA, the CDR3 is TGTGCCTGGGCCGGGAAAAATTCACCCCTCCACTTT. Amino acid sequence: CAWAGKNSPLHF.

This rearrangement joins TRBV5-1 to TRBJ1-2; D is unclear. CDR3 size: 12 residues. CDR1 is SGHRS and CDR2 is YFSETQ in the germline V gene. Trimming stripped 4 bases from V and 9 bases from J, with 13 bases between. For the CDR3, the DNA is TGCGCCAGCAGCGACATAGGTAGGAGCTACACCTTC. Encoded protein: CASSDIGRSYTF.

The CDR3, as DNA: TGTGCCAGCAGCCTCCTGGCCGAACCCTACGAGCAGTACTTC. This translates into CASSLLAEPYEQYF. V and J are TRBV5-5 and TRBJ2-7; D ambiguous. CDR3 size: 14 residues. Trimming removed 4 bases at V and 2 bases at J, with 13 bases between. The V gene's germline CDR1 is SGHKS and CDR2 YYEKEE (reference sequence).

The chain is built from TRBV10-3 and TRBJ2-1; 10 nucleotides line up with TRBD1. Germline V gene lookup returns CDR1 ENHRY and CDR2 SYGVKD. The V gene end was trimmed by 11 bases and the J gene end by 4 bases; junction bases not matched to a gene: 20. This CDR3 spans 18 amino acids. The CDR3 loop reads CAARDRGRMGSSYNEQFF. DNA for the CDR3: TGTGCCGCCCGGGACAGGGGTAGAATGGGATCTTCATACAATGAGCAGTTCTTC.

This sequence joins TRBV30 and TRBJ2-2; 8 bases match TRBD2. The CDR3 length is 14 residues. Losses at the gene ends were 1 base for V and 8 bases for J; bases not matched to a gene: 6. Germline CDR1 reads GTSNPN; CDR2 reads SVGIG (reference sequence). This CDR3 reads CAWSGGSSGGELFF. CDR3 nucleotides: TGTGCCTGGAGTGGAGGCTCTAGCGGGGGGGAGCTGTTTTTT.

The CDR3 nucleotides are TGTGCCAGCAGGACAGCAACTAATGAAAAACTGTTTTTT. It yields the protein CASRTATNEKLFF. This chain joins TRBV11-2 and TRBJ1-4; D might be TRBD1 (5 bases). The CDR3 consists of 13 residues. Germline V gene sequence: CDR1 SGHAT, CDR2 FQNNGV. V was shortened by 6 bases and J by 0 bases, with 5 bases between the two germline ends. The entire variable domain, with the rest obtained from reference TRBV11-2 and TRBJ1-4, is as follows: EAGVAQSPRYKIIEKRQSVAFWCNPISGHATLYWYQQILGQGPKLLIQFQNNGVVDDSQLPKDRFSAERLKGVDSTLKIQPAKLEDSAVYLCASRTATNEKLFFGSGTQLSVL.

The chain joins TRBV6-6 to TRBJ1-2; no firm D call. Germline CDR1 and CDR2: MNHNY and SVGAGI (reference sequence). Trimming took off 1 base at V and 4 bases at J, with 13 bases between the two ends. This CDR3 has 15 amino acids. The CDR3 coding sequence is TGTGCCAGCAGTTACTTAGCGTCCTATGGCTATGGCTACACCTTC. Translating it yields CASSYLASYGYGYTF.

Concerning this clone itself: The same CDR3 is also encoded by other DNA sequences in this sample. This rearrangement joins TRBV2 to TRBJ1-2; D is unclear. The CDR3 contains 13 residues. V was shortened by 5 bases and J by 2 bases, with 9 bases between the two germline ends. In germline, CDR1 is SNHLY, CDR2 FYNNEI. The CDR3 spells CASSPDKNYGYTF. As DNA, the CDR3 is TGTGCCAGCAGTCCTGACAAGAACTATGGCTACACCTTC.

This chain connects TRBV19 to TRBJ1-6; TRBD1 aligns across 7 bases. Trimming removed 5 bases from V and 7 bases from J; junction bases left unmatched: 8. This CDR3 comprises 15 residues. The germline gives CDR1 LNHDA, CDR2 SQIVND (reference sequence). The CDR3 DNA is TGTGCCAGTAGTGTGACAGGGACCGAAAATTCACCCCTCCACTTT. Amino acids: CASSVTGTENSPLHF.

The J gene is TRBJ2-3, the V gene TRBV5-4, with unresolved D. CDR1 and CDR2 (germline): SGHNT, YYREEE (reference sequence). The CDR3 contains 16 residues. With 4 bases removed from V and 0 bases from J, the gap between germline ends came to 15 bases. CDR3 nucleotide sequence: TGTGCCAGCAGCAACCGCCGGCGGTCTAGCACAGATACGCAGTATTTT. As protein: CASSNRRRSSTDTQYF.

V usage is TRBV5-8 and J usage is TRBJ1-1; the D is unclear. Germline V CDR1 and CDR2: SGHTS, YDEGEE. The CDR3 runs to 14 residues. V was clipped by 1 base and J by 1 base, with 8 bases between them. Written as DNA, the CDR3 is TGTGCCAGCAGCTTGTACGGCACGAACACTGAAGCTTTCTTT. This gives the protein CASSLYGTNTEAFF.

The chain links TRBV7-3 to TRBJ2-3; a possible D gene is TRBD2 (6 bases). CDR1 is SGHTA, CDR2 FQGTGA, per germline. The CDR3 runs 14 residues. Trimming left V 4 bases short and J 3 bases short, with 11 bases between. The CDR3 sequence: CASSSRAGTDTQYF. CDR3 in DNA: TGTGCCAGCAGCTCAAGGGCGGGGACAGATACGCAGTATTTT.

V usage is TRBV5-1 and J usage is TRBJ1-3, with D possibly TRBD1 on 6 matching bases. V dropped 0 bases and J dropped 0 bases, with 13 bases sitting between them. The CDR3 runs to 17 residues. Germline loops: CDR1 SGHRS, CDR2 YFSETQ. CDR3 loop: CASSLAGQILSGNTIYF. CDR3 coding DNA: TGCGCCAGCAGCTTGGCGGGACAAATACTCTCTGGAAACACCATATATTTT.

The chain recombines TRBV27 with TRBJ2-7; 8 bases are a match to TRBD1. The germline CDR1 and CDR2 sequences are MNHEY and SMNVEV (reference sequence). The CDR3 extends over 16 amino acids. V dropped 3 bases and J dropped 3; count of bases not matched to a gene: 10. The CDR3 DNA reads TGTGCCAGCAGTTTTTCGAGACCCGGACAGGGCTACGAGCAGTACTTC. It encodes CASSFSRPGQGYEQYF.

This clone has just one count. This chain links TRBV18 with TRBJ1-3, with D perhaps TRBD1 (5 bases). Per germline, CDR1 KGHSH and CDR2 LQKENI. This CDR3 spans 15 amino acids. V was clipped by 5 bases and J by 0 bases, with 11 bases between them. The CDR3 coding sequence is TGTGCCAGCTCAAGGGGACCAGGCTCTGGAAACACCATATATTTT. It codes for CASSRGPGSGNTIYF.

The V and J genes are TRBV28 and TRBJ1-2; perhaps TRBD1 as D (5 bases). Germline values: CDR1 MDHEN, CDR2 SYDVKM. V lost 2 bases and J lost 7, with 11 bases in between. The CDR3 runs to 13 residues. In DNA, the CDR3 is TGTGCCAGCAGTTTAGGGGGGATTGGTGGCTACACCTTC. This codes for CASSLGGIGGYTF.

V is TRBV11-1 and J is TRBJ2-1, with 15 bases lining up with TRBD2. The CDR3 runs 16 residues. Trimming cost V 5 bases and J 8 bases; bases outside gene matches: 7. The germline V gene encodes CDR1 SGHAT and CDR2 FQDESV (reference sequence). DNA for the CDR3: TGTGCCAGCAGCGTTCTCGGACTAGCGGGAGGGTATGAGCAGTTCTTC. As protein: CASSVLGLAGGYEQFF. Supplemented by reference TRBV11-1 and TRBJ2-1, the full variable domain reads EAEVAQSPRYKITEKSQAVAFWCDPISGHATLYWYRQILGQGPELLVQFQDESVVDDSQLPKDRFSAERLKGVDSTLKIQPAELGDSAMYLCASSVLGLAGGYEQFFGPGTRLTVL.

This chain links TRBV5-1 with TRBJ1-3; D may be TRBD1 (6 bases). The germline V gene has CDR1 SGHRS and CDR2 YFSETQ. The V end lost 4 bases, the J end lost 2 bases, and 13 bases lay between the germline ends. This CDR3 has 15 residues. The CDR3 loop is CASSTVGTTGNTIYF. The CDR3 nucleotides read TGCGCCAGCAGCACGGTGGGGACAACTGGAAACACCATATATTTT.

The chain recombines TRBV7-2 with TRBJ2-1, with D possibly TRBD2 on 6 matching bases. The V end lost 3 bases, the J end lost 7 bases, and 10 bases lay between the germline ends. CDR1 is SGHTA, CDR2 FQGNSA, per germline. This CDR3 spans 13 amino acids. The chain's CDR3 is CASSFLSGNEQFF. CDR3 DNA sequence: TGTGCCAGCAGCTTTCTTAGCGGTAATGAGCAGTTCTTC.

This clone showed up just once. The chain links TRBV30 to TRBJ1-2; D gene unclear. CDR3 length: 15 amino acids. Germline CDR1 and CDR2: GTSNPN and SVGIG (reference sequence). Trimming pared 2 bases from V and 2 bases from J, leaving 15 bases between. The chain's CDR3 is CAWSLREYQNYGYTF. The CDR3 bases are TGTGCCTGGAGTCTGCGGGAATATCAGAACTATGGCTACACCTTC.

The chain couples TRBV6-5 to TRBJ1-2; D is undetermined. Germline V gene sequence: CDR1 MNHEY, CDR2 SVGAGI. CDR3 size: 14 residues. Deletions cut 5 bases from V and 0 bases from J, with 10 bases between. The CDR3 region has the DNA TGTGCCAGCAGTCTCTCGGGAGCTAACTATGGCTACACCTTC. The encoded protein is CASSLSGANYGYTF.

This chain links TRBV2 with TRBJ1-1; maybe TRBD1 (5 bases). Germline V gene lookup returns CDR1 SNHLY and CDR2 FYNNEI. Trimming stripped 10 bases from V and 2 bases from J, with 20 bases between. CDR3 size: 15 residues. CDR3 coding DNA: TGTGCCACCCTACGGGAGGGGATCAGCAACACTGAAGCTTTCTTT. As protein: CATLREGISNTEAFF.

The CDR3 nucleotides read TGTGCCAGCAGCCGACAGGGAGGCACAGATACGCAGTATTTT. It encodes CASSRQGGTDTQYF. The chain carries TRBV5-4 and TRBJ2-3; 7 nucleotides align to TRBD1. The CDR3 is made up of 14 amino acids. V was pared by 4 bases and J by 1 base, with 3 bases of the junction left unmatched. Germline CDR1 SGHNT, CDR2 YYREEE (reference sequence).

The gene calls are TRBV14 and TRBJ2-7; 11 nucleotides match TRBD2. Germline-derived CDR1 and CDR2 are SGHDN and FVKESK. The V segment lost 8 bases and the J segment 2 bases; nucleotides outside the gene matches: 11. CDR3 length: 16 residues. This CDR3 is CASGLAGTVLPYEQYF. CDR3 in DNA: TGTGCCAGCGGACTAGCGGGCACCGTGTTACCCTACGAGCAGTACTTC.

The chain couples TRBV11-2 to TRBJ1-1, with D hard to call. The CDR3 length is 15 residues. Per the germline V gene, CDR1 is SGHAT and CDR2 is FQNNGV. The V end lost 1 base, the J end lost 4 bases, and 13 bases lay between the germline ends. CDR3 in amino acids: CASSLAARRGTEAFF. The CDR3 DNA follows: TGTGCCAGCAGCTTAGCCGCAAGGCGGGGCACTGAAGCTTTCTTT.

The chain is built from TRBV6-5 and TRBJ2-5; tentatively, D is TRBD1 (5 bases). With 3 bases removed from V and 4 bases from J, the gap between germline ends came to 9 bases. Germline lookup yields CDR1 MNHEY and CDR2 SVGAGI. The CDR3 contains 13 residues. CDR3 coding DNA: TGTGCCAGCAGTTATCAGGGCCCAGAGACCCAGTACTTC. Translated: CASSYQGPETQYF.

This sequence joins TRBV5-1 and TRBJ2-5; D gene uncertain. The CDR3 runs to 14 residues. V dropped 2 bases and J dropped 0 bases, with 8 bases sitting between them. Germline assignment: CDR1 SGHRS and CDR2 YFSETQ. The CDR3 DNA follows: TGCGCCAGCAGCTTAGGGAACAACCAAGAGACCCAGTACTTC. Translated, it gives CASSLGNNQETQYF. The full variable domain, in which reference TRBV5-1 and TRBJ2-5 provide the parts outside the CDR3, is KAGVTQTPRYLIKTRGQQVTLSCSPISGHRSVSWYQQTPGQGLQFLFEYFSETQRNKGNFPGRFSGRQFSNSRSEMNVSTLELGDSALYLCASSLGNNQETQYFGPGTRLLVL.